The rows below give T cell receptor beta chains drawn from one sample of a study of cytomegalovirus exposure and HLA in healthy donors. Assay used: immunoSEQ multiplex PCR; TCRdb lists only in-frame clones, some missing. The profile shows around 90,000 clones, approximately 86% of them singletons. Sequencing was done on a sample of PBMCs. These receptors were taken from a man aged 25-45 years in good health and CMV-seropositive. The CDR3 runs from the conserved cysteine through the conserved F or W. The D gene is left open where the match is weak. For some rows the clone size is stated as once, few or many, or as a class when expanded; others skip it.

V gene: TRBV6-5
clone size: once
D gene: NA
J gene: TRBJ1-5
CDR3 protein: CASRAARRPQHF
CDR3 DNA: TGTGCCAGCAGAGCCGCTCGTCGGCCCCAGCATTTT

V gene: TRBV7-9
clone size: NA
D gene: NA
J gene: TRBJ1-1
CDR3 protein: CASYKPGGITEAFF
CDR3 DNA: TGTGCCAGTTATAAGCCGGGAGGAATCACTGAAGCTTTCTTT

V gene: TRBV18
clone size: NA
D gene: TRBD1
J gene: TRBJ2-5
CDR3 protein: CASSTGGAETQYF
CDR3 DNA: TGTGCCAGCTCAACAGGGGGCGCGGAGACCCAGTACTTC

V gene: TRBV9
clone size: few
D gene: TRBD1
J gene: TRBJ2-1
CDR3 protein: CASSVGGGKRNEQFF
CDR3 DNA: TGTGCCAGCAGCGTAGGAGGGGGCAAGCGGAATGAGCAGTTCTTC

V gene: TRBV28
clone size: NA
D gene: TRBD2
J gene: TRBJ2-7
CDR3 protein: CASSSSGTRVYEQYF
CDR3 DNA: TGTGCCAGCAGCTCATCCGGGACTAGGGTCTACGAGCAGTACTTC

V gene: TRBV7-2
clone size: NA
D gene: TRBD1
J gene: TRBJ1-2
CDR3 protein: CASSTDRGRSYGYTF
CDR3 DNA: TGTGCCAGCAGCACGGACAGGGGACGGTCCTATGGCTACACCTTC

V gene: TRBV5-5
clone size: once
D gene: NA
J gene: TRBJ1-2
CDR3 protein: CASSSRNYGYTF
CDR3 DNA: TGTGCCAGCAGCTCCAGAAACTATGGCTACACCTTC

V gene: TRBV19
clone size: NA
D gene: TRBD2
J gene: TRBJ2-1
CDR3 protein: CASSTGLAGGVHEQFF
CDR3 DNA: TGTGCCAGTAGTACTGGACTAGCGGGAGGGGTGCATGAGCAGTTCTTC

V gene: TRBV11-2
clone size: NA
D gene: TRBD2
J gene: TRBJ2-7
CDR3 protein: CASSLGPSGSYEQYF
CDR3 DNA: TGTGCCAGCAGCTTAGGGCCTAGCGGGAGTTACGAGCAGTACTTC

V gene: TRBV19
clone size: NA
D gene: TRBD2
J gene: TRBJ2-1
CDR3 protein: CASSTLTSGSYNEQFF
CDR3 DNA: TGTGCCAGTAGTACTTTGACTAGCGGGAGTTACAATGAGCAGTTCTTC

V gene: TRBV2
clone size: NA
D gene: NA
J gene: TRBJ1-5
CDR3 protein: CASSEGGGVQPQHF
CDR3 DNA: TGTGCCAGCAGTGAAGGCGGGGGGGTCCAGCCCCAGCATTTT

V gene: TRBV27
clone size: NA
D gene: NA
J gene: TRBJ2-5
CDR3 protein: CASRKQPQETQYF
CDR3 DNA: TGTGCCAGCAGGAAACAGCCACAAGAGACCCAGTACTTC

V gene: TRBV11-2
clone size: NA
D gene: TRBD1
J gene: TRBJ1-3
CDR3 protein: CASSLGGQGSGGNTIYF
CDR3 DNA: TGTGCCAGCAGCTTAGGGGGACAGGGGAGCGGGGGAAACACCATATATTTT

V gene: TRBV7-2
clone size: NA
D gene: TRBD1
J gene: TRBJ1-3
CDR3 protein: CASSLGTAGNTIYF
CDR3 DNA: TGTGCCAGCAGCCTTGGGACAGCTGGAAACACCATATATTTT

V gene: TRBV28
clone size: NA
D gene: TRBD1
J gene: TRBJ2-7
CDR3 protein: CASSSAGTDIYEQYF
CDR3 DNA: TGTGCCAGCAGTTCAGCCGGGACAGATATCTACGAGCAGTACTTC

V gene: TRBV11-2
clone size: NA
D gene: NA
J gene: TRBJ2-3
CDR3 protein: CASRLTLSTDTQYF
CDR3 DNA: TGTGCCAGCAGGCTGACTTTGAGCACAGATACGCAGTATTTT

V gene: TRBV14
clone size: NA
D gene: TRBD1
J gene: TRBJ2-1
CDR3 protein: CASSQGPGQGTSEQFF
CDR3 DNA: TGTGCCAGCAGCCAGGGGCCGGGACAGGGAACAAGTGAGCAGTTCTTC

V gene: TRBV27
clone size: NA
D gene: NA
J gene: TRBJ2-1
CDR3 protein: CASSPSGSGYNEQFF
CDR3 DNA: TGTGCCAGCAGCCCCAGTGGGAGCGGGTACAATGAGCAGTTCTTC

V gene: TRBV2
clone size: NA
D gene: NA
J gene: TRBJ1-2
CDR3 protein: CASSERRGLGYTF
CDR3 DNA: TGTGCCAGCAGTGAAAGGCGGGGACTCGGCTACACCTTC

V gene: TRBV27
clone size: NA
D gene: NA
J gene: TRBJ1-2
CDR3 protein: CASSPGREYYGYTF
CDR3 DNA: TGTGCCAGCAGTCCGGGGAGGGAGTACTATGGCTACACCTTC

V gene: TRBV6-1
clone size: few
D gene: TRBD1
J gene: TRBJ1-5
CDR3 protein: CASRLQGAVQPQHF
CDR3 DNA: TGTGCCAGCAGACTACAGGGGGCAGTTCAGCCCCAGCATTTT

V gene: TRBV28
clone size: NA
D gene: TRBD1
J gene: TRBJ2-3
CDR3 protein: CASSLQGTDTQYF
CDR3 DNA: TGTGCCAGCAGTCTACAGGGGACAGATACGCAGTATTTT

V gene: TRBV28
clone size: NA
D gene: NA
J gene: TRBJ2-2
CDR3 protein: CASSFAGISNTGELFF
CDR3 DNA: TGTGCCAGCAGTTTCGCAGGGATTTCGAACACCGGGGAGCTGTTTTTT

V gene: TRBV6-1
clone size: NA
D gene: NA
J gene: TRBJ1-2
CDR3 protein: CANSLDSFNYGYTF
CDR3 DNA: TGTGCCAATTCTTTAGACAGCTTTAACTATGGCTACACCTTC

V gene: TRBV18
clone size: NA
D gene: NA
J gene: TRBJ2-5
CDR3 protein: CASSPPREQETQYF
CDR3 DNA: TGTGCCAGCTCACCGCCTCGGGAACAAGAGACCCAGTACTTC

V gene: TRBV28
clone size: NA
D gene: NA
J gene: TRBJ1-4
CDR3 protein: CASTRGRDEKLFF
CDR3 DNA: TGTGCCAGCACTAGGGGTCGGGATGAAAAACTGTTTTTT